This TCR beta chain was found in a study of regulatory dendritic cells for organ transplantation. CDR3 size: 16 residues. Losses at the gene ends were 0 bases for V and 2 bases for J; bases not matched to a gene: 4. Germline V gives CDR1 SNHLY, CDR2 FYNNEI. Study results and caveats: Regulatory dendritic cells appeared to expand memory CD8+ clones less than mature ones.

Sorted subsets were CFSE-labeled and cultured approximately 5 days with allogeneic dendritic cells. Sequencing used immunoSEQ multiplex PCR; TCRdb keeps in-frame clones, though not all of them. The table lists over 8,000 clones, 50% to 70% of them singletons. About this clone itself: Its target is unknown.

The gene calls are TRBV2 and TRBJ2-3; 8 bases agree with TRBD2. The source material was naive CD4+ T cells from blood cultured with dendritic cells. Sample subset: CD45RA+ naive T cells. The sequence was obtained from a human donor in good health. The CDR3 DNA follows: TGTGCCAGCAGTGAAGCGGCGGGGGGAAACACAGATACGCAGTATTTT. Its protein product is CASSEAAGGNTDTQYF.